Listed here are 11 T cell receptor beta chains from one sample, sequenced in a study of T cell responses to AZD1222 COVID-19 vaccine. Assay used: immunoSEQ multiplex PCR; TCRdb lists only in-frame clones, some missing. The profile shows around 180,000 clones, around 92% of them singletons. The sample was peripheral blood, taken on day 0 of AZD1222 vaccination. The receptors stem from an adult in good health.

This chain connects TRBV4-3 to TRBJ2-1, with 11 nucleotides matching TRBD2. The CDR3 totals 15 residues. With 2 bases clipped from V and 9 bases from J, the junction kept 6 bases outside the gene matches. Germline CDR1 is LGHNA and CDR2 is YSLEER. CDR3 residues: CASSQPSGGLVEQFF. The CDR3 nucleotides are TGCGCCAGCAGCCAACCTAGCGGGGGGCTCGTTGAGCAGTTCTTC.

This clone came up a few times. The chain couples TRBV5-8 to TRBJ1-1; no reliable D call. Germline CDR1 SGHTS, CDR2 YDEGEE. The CDR3 covers 12 residues. V was pared by 4 bases and J by 1 base, with 5 bases between. The CDR3 region has the DNA TGTGCCAGCAGCCTATGGAACACTGAAGCTTTCTTT. Its translation: CASSLWNTEAFF.

This rearrangement joins TRBV27 to TRBJ1-3; D may be TRBD1 (6 bases). The CDR3 length is 14 residues. The germline CDR1 and CDR2 sequences are MNHEY and SMNVEV (reference sequence). Trimming removed 3 bases at V and 0 bases at J, with 6 bases between. CDR3 sequence reads: CASSLDSSGNTIYF. DNA of the CDR3: TGTGCCAGCAGTTTGGACAGCTCTGGAAACACCATATATTTT.

Only one count was recorded for this clone. The genes are TRBV7-2 and TRBJ1-2; D remains unclear. The CDR3 has 14 amino acids. Germline V gene lookup returns CDR1 SGHTA and CDR2 FQGNSA. With 3 bases removed from V and 6 bases from J, the gap between germline ends came to 14 bases. Written as DNA, the CDR3 is TGTGCCAGCAGCTTCTTTAGTTTAGGGAATGGCTACACCTTC. This sequence encodes CASSFFSLGNGYTF.

The chain couples TRBV27 to TRBJ2-2, with a weak D call TRBD1 (6 bases). Germline V gives CDR1 MNHEY, CDR2 SMNVEV (reference sequence). CDR3 length: 15 amino acids. V gave up 6 bases and J gave up 5 bases, with 16 bases separating them. CDR3 loop: CASRRLIGTTGELFF. Written as DNA, the CDR3 is TGTGCCAGCAGGCGACTTATCGGGACAACCGGGGAGCTGTTTTTT.

As concerns this clone: The sample contains more than one DNA sequence encoding this CDR3. The chain is built from TRBV5-5 and TRBJ2-2; no definite D call. Deletions cut 0 bases from V and 2 bases from J, with 5 bases between. CDR3 size: 14 residues. Germline assignment: CDR1 SGHKS and CDR2 YYEKEE (reference sequence). CDR3 sequence reads: CASSLAPNTGELFF. The CDR3 bases are TGTGCCAGCAGCTTGGCCCCTAACACCGGGGAGCTGTTTTTT.

The rearrangement links TRBV25-1 to TRBJ2-1; 11 nucleotides agree with TRBD2. The CDR3 spans 16 residues. With V trimmed by 4 bases and J by 6 bases, 8 bases remained unmatched. Per the germline V gene, CDR1 is MGHDK and CDR2 is SYGVNS. DNA of the CDR3: TGTGCCAGCAGTGGCGGACTAGCGGGCCGACTCAATGAGCAGTTCTTC. It is translated as CASSGGLAGRLNEQFF.

CDR3: CASSYRAGVASGELFF. The CDR3 bases are TGTGCCAGCAGTTACCGGGCGGGAGTCGCATCCGGGGAGCTGTTTTTT. The chain is built from TRBV6-6 and TRBJ2-2; TRBD2 matches at 7 bases. The J segment lost 6 bases and the V segment lost 2 bases, leaving 9 bases of the junction unmatched. The germline V gene has CDR1 MNHNY and CDR2 SVGAGI (reference sequence). This CDR3 contains 16 residues.

The V call is TRBV5-4, the J call TRBJ1-1, with D possibly matching TRBD1 (5 bases). V dropped 2 bases and J dropped 3 bases, with 5 bases sitting between them. CDR1 and CDR2 from the germline V gene are SGHNT and YYREEE (reference sequence). This CDR3 has 12 residues. The CDR3 nucleotides are TGTGCCAGCAGCTTACAGGACACTGAAGCTTTCTTT. Translation gives CASSLQDTEAFF.

The rearrangement links TRBV27 to TRBJ1-2, with D possibly matching TRBD1 (5 bases). V lost 6 bases and J lost 5, with 22 bases in between. Per germline, CDR1 MNHEY and CDR2 SMNVEV (reference sequence). This CDR3 spans 16 amino acids. In DNA form, the CDR3 reads TGTGCCAGCAGCCCTCCGGGCTTTGGGGCAGATTATGGCTACACCTTC. Amino acid sequence: CASSPPGFGADYGYTF.

This clone was detected only once. The V and J genes are TRBV5-4 and TRBJ2-1; TRBD2 agrees at 9 bases. V trimming: 5 bases; J trimming: 7 bases; junction bases outside the gene matches: 7. Germline lookup yields CDR1 SGHNT and CDR2 YYREEE (reference sequence). CDR3 length: 14 residues. The CDR3 loop is CASRPGLAENEQFF. CDR3 nucleotides: TGTGCCAGCAGACCGGGACTAGCTGAAAATGAGCAGTTCTTC.